The rows below give T cell receptor beta chains drawn from one sample of a study of blood T cell repertoires in COVID-19. Using immunoSEQ multiplex PCR, the repertoire was profiled, and TCRdb retains in-frame clones only, with some absent. The data hold about 140,000 clones, with over 70% observed a single time. Sequences were obtained from peripheral blood. These receptors all stem from a man aged 45 to 65 with active COVID-19. Both conserved end residues are part of each CDR3. The D gene is left open where the match is weak. The size field is filled for only some rows; it gives once, few, many or a size class.

v_call	j_call	clone_size	d_call	cdr3_aa	cdr3_nt
TRBV5-4	TRBJ1-6	NA	TRBD1	CASSDLDRGSSSPLHF	TGTGCCAGCAGCGATTTGGACAGGGGCTCGAGTTCACCCCTCCACTTT
TRBV6-5	TRBJ2-5	NA	NA	CASSISRETQYF	TGTGCCAGCAGTATCTCTCGGGAGACCCAGTACTTC
TRBV6-5	TRBJ2-1	NA	TRBD2	CASSYSSGGEQFF	TGTGCCAGCAGTTACTCGAGCGGGGGCGAGCAGTTCTTC
TRBV25-1	TRBJ1-5	few	NA	CASSETGRAQPQHF	TGTGCCAGCAGTGAAACAGGGAGAGCTCAGCCCCAGCATTTT
TRBV5-1	TRBJ1-1	NA	NA	CASSSPPYREKAFF	TGCGCCAGCAGCTCCCCACCCTACCGTGAGAAGGCTTTCTTT
TRBV5-1	TRBJ1-5	NA	NA	CASPHRTALFNQPQHF	TGCGCCAGCCCCCATAGGACAGCCCTATTCAATCAGCCCCAGCATTTT
TRBV7-9	TRBJ1-4	NA	NA	CASSLGQGNEKLFF	TGTGCCAGCAGCTTGGGTCAGGGCAATGAAAAACTGTTTTTT
TRBV3-1/TRBV3-2	TRBJ2-2	NA	TRBD1	CASSQGTVSTGELFF	TGTGCCAGCAGCCAGGGGACAGTATCCACCGGGGAGCTGTTTTTT
TRBV18	TRBJ2-7	NA	NA	CASSPPASRVGEQYF	TGTGCCAGCTCACCACCGGCGAGCAGGGTTGGAGAGCAGTACTTC
TRBV11-2	TRBJ2-5	NA	NA	CASSLDRVETQYF	TGTGCCAGCAGCTTAGACAGGGTAGAGACCCAGTACTTC
TRBV4-1	TRBJ2-5	NA	NA	CASSQVGRDTNQETQYF	TGCGCCAGCAGCCAAGTGGGGAGAGACACCAACCAAGAGACCCAGTACTTC
TRBV9	TRBJ1-3	NA	NA	CASSVGPVSGNTIYF	TGTGCCAGCAGCGTAGGGCCCGTCTCTGGAAACACCATATATTTT
TRBV6-1	TRBJ2-5	NA	NA	CASSEFREETQYF	TGTGCCAGCAGTGAATTTCGCGAAGAGACCCAGTACTTC
TRBV6-2/TRBV6-3	TRBJ1-2	NA	TRBD1	CASSYETGVGYTF	TGTGCCAGCAGTTACGAAACAGGGGTTGGCTACACCTTC
TRBV7-6	TRBJ1-4	NA	TRBD1	CASSQRQGATNEKLFF	TGTGCCAGCAGCCAGCGACAGGGGGCAACTAATGAAAAACTGTTTTTT
TRBV30	TRBJ2-6	NA	NA	CAWSVMSSGANVLTF	TGTGCCTGGAGTGTTATGAGCTCTGGGGCCAACGTCCTGACTTTC
TRBV5-1	TRBJ2-7	NA	TRBD1	CASSLAGTGKSNEQYF	TGCGCCAGCAGCTTGGCGGGGACAGGGAAGTCCAACGAGCAGTACTTC
TRBV27	TRBJ2-2	NA	TRBD2	CASSLSPAGDPNTGELFF	TGTGCCAGCAGTTTATCGCCAGCGGGGGATCCCAACACCGGGGAGCTGTTTTTT
TRBV2	TRBJ2-5	NA	NA	CASTSFRGQETQYF	TGTGCCAGTACCAGTTTTAGGGGGCAAGAGACCCAGTACTTC
TRBV4-2	TRBJ1-1	NA	TRBD1	CASSPLDRGNTEAFF	TGTGCCAGCAGCCCCCTAGACAGGGGAAACACTGAAGCTTTCTTT
TRBV9	TRBJ2-5	NA	NA	CASSVLPGETQYF	TGTGCCAGCAGCGTATTACCGGGAGAGACCCAGTACTTC
TRBV5-1	TRBJ1-3	NA	NA	CASRRESMFGTIYF	TGCGCCAGCAGGAGGGAAAGTATGTTTGGCACCATATATTTT
TRBV5-4	TRBJ2-3	NA	NA	CASSFGSRLTDTQYF	TGTGCCAGCAGCTTCGGGTCTAGACTCACAGATACGCAGTATTTT
TRBV4-1	TRBJ1-2	NA	NA	CASSQGGSNYGYTF	TGCGCCAGCAGCCAAGGTGGGAGTAACTATGGCTACACCTTC
TRBV19	TRBJ2-3	NA	NA	CASSPLGRGEYTDTQYF	TGTGCCAGTAGTCCCCTGGGGCGTGGCGAGTACACAGATACGCAGTATTTT
TRBV7-9	TRBJ1-1	NA	TRBD1	CASSMGQGAFGTEAFF	TGTGCCAGCAGCATGGGACAGGGGGCATTTGGGACTGAAGCTTTCTTT
TRBV13	TRBJ1-1	NA	TRBD1	CASSPDRGGTEAFF	TGTGCCAGCAGCCCGGACAGGGGAGGGACTGAAGCTTTCTTT
TRBV6-2/TRBV6-3	TRBJ2-4	NA	NA	CASSYRENIQYF	TGTGCCAGCAGTTACAGAGAAAACATTCAGTACTTC
TRBV9	TRBJ2-5	few	NA	CASSPSDAGGETQYF	TGTGCCAGCAGCCCATCGGACGCGGGCGGGGAGACCCAGTACTTC
TRBV4-3	TRBJ2-2	NA	TRBD1	CASSQPHNRQGGDGELFF	TGCGCCAGCAGCCAACCCCATAATCGACAGGGGGGTGACGGGGAGCTGTTTTTT
TRBV19	TRBJ2-2	NA	TRBD1	CASSIGQGTGELFF	TGTGCCAGTAGTATCGGACAGGGGACCGGGGAGCTGTTTTTT
TRBV6-5	TRBJ1-2	NA	TRBD1	CASRPRTGTYGYTF	TGTGCCAGCAGACCTCGGACAGGGACCTATGGCTACACCTTC
TRBV7-8	TRBJ2-1	once	TRBD2	CASSPWTVLAGGYNEQFF	TGTGCCAGCAGCCCCTGGACAGTTTTAGCGGGGGGGTACAATGAGCAGTTCTTC
TRBV27	TRBJ1-2	NA	TRBD1	CASRTGTGRNYGYTF	TGTGCCAGCAGGACCGGGACAGGGAGAAACTATGGCTACACCTTC
TRBV6-5	TRBJ2-5	NA	TRBD2	CASRLLAGVETQYF	TGTGCCAGCAGATTACTAGCGGGGGTAGAGACCCAGTACTTC
TRBV6-5	TRBJ2-7	NA	NA	CASSYEKGLPYEQYF	TGTGCCAGCAGTTACGAAAAGGGACTTCCTTACGAGCAGTACTTC
TRBV6-2/TRBV6-3	TRBJ2-7	NA	TRBD2	CASSLAGAREQYF	TGTGCCAGCAGTCTAGCGGGGGCTCGAGAGCAGTACTTC
TRBV9	TRBJ2-4	once	NA	CASSPGQGLNIQYF	TGTGCCAGCAGCCCCGGCCAGGGTCTAAACATTCAGTACTTC
TRBV14	TRBJ2-5	NA	NA	CASSQSSRETQYF	TGTGCCAGCAGCCAAAGCTCCCGAGAGACCCAGTACTTC
TRBV5-1	TRBJ1-6	NA	TRBD1	CASSADRANSPLHF	TGCGCCAGCAGCGCCGACAGGGCCAATTCACCCCTCCACTTT
TRBV11-1	TRBJ2-1	NA	TRBD2	CASSLGLAGGPNEQFF	TGTGCCAGCAGCTTGGGACTAGCGGGGGGGCCCAATGAGCAGTTCTTC